This T cell receptor (beta chain) was sequenced for a study of post-analysis software for immune sequencing data. Overall study context: The disease courses covered relapsing-remitting, secondary progressive and progressive-relapsing multiple sclerosis.

Study-level results: F measure clustering grouped samples strongly by preparation batch. Included in a set of several TRBV segments more frequent in patients than controls were TRBV5-6, TRBV5-1 and TRBV20-1. Normalized Chao1 diversity in multiple sclerosis patients fell significantly below that of controls.

Worth noting for this clonotype: What it binds is not known.

Trimming cost V 3 bases and J 10 bases, with 13 bases left between them. This CDR3 comprises 13 residues. TCR beta cDNA libraries had unique molecular identifiers. Around 500,000 cDNA molecules came from around 1 to 10 million T cells. TCRdb processed the PCR reads anew with MiXCR; each CDR3 protein has one entry. The data show about 820,000 distinct CDR3 sequences, roughly 50% seen once. This sequence originates from a girl aged 10 to 17 with multiple sclerosis. The chain carries TRBV12-3 or TRBV12-4 and TRBJ2-1; D uncertain. The specimen sequenced was blood. Written as DNA, the CDR3 is TGTGCCAGCAGTTTGGACCCCCTCTGGGAGCAGTTCTTC. This translates into CASSLDPLWEQFF.